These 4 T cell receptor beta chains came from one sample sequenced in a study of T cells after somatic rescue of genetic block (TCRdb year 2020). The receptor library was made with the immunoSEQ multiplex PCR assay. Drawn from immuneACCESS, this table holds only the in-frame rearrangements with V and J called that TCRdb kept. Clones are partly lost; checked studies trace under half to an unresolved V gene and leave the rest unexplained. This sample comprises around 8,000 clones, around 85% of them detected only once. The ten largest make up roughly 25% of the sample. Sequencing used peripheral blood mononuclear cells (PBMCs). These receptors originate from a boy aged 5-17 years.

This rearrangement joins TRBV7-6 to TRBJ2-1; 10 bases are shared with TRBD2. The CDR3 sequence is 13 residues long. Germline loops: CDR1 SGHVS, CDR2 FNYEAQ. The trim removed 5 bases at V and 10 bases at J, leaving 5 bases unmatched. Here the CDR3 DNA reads TGTGCCAGCAGCCTGAGCGGGAGGGCCGAGCAGTTCTTC. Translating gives CASSLSGRAEQFF.

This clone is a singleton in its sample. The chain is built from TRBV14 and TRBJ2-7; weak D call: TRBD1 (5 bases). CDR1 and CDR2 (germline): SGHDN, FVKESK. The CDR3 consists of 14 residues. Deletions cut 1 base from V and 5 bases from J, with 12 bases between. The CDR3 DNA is TGTGCCAGCAGCCAAGTAGACAGACTTCACGAGCAGTACTTC. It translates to CASSQVDRLHEQYF.

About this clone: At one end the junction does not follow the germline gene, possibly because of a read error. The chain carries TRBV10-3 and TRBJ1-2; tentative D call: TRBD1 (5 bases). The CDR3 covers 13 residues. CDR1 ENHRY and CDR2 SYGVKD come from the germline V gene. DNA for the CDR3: TGTGCCATCAGTGAGACCCGACAGTCAGCCTTGTTCTTC. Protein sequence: CAISETRQSALFF.

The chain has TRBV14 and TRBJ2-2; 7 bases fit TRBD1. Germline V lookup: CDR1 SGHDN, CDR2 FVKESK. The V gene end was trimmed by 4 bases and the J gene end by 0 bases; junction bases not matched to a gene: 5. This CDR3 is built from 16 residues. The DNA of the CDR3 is TGTGCCAGCAGCCTGGACAGGACCGCGAACACCGGGGAGCTGTTTTTT. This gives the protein CASSLDRTANTGELFF.